The entry that follows covers one TCR beta chain sequence. Its antigen is unidentified. TCRdb keeps only in-frame clones here, not all; method: immunoSEQ multiplex PCR. The sample has under 45,000 clones, roughly 96% seen once. These data are taken from a study of T cell clonotyping in hematopoietic cell transplantation. Study summary: Recipient samples before transplant were obtained post-cytoreduction.

The time point denotes: recipient sample about 28 days before transplant, after cytoreduction. General study findings and limits: At the given depth, recipient repertoires were over 97% de novo clonotypes. Pathologically expanded recipient clonotypes increased progressively from day 30 to day 180 as diversity fell.

CDR1 MDHEN and CDR2 SYDVKM come from the germline V gene. The CDR3 consists of 13 residues. The V end lost 8 bases, the J end lost 2 bases, and 12 bases lay between the germline ends. The origin of this receptor is a man between 35 and 55 years old with chronic myeloid leukemia. Some clones in this sample may be carry-over from other donors' samples. The gene calls are TRBV28 and TRBJ1-2, with D possibly matching TRBD1 (6 bases). The specimen comprised peripheral blood mononuclear cells, sampled before stem cell transplant. DNA for the CDR3: TGTGCCAGCTACCCCGGACAGAACTATGGCTACACCTTC. This gives the protein CASYPGQNYGYTF.